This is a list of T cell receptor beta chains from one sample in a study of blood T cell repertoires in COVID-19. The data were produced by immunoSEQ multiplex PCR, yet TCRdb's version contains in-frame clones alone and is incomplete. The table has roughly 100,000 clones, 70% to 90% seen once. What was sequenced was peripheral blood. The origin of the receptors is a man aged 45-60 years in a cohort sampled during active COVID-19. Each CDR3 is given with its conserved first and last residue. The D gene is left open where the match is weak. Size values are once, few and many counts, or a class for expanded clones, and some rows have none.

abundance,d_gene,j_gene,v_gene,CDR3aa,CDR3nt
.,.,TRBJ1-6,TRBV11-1,CASSRRGGESPLHF,TGTGCCAGCAGCCGGAGAGGAGGGGAATCACCCCTCCACTTT
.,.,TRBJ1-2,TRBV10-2,CASSEVSGSGGGYTF,TGCGCCAGCAGTGAGGTGTCAGGGAGCGGGGGTGGCTACACCTTC
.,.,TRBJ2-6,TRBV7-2,CASSPRTSGANVLTF,TGTGCCAGCAGCCCCCGGACTTCCGGGGCCAACGTCCTGACTTTC
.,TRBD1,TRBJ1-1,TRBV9,CASSVVTAGGSAFF,TGTGCCAGCAGCGTAGTCACGGCAGGGGGTTCAGCTTTCTTT
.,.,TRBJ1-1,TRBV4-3,CASSQVASSSGAFF,TGCGCCAGCAGCCAAGTTGCCAGTTCTTCTGGAGCTTTCTTT
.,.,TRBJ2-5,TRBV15,CATSRGDNQETQYF,TGTGCCACCAGCAGAGGGGACAACCAAGAGACCCAGTACTTC
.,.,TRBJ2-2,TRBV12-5,CASAYSRGELFF,TGTGCTAGTGCCTACAGCCGGGGGGAGCTGTTTTTT
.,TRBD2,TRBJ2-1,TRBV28,CASSLAASGANNEQFF,TGTGCCAGCAGTTTAGCGGCTAGCGGGGCAAACAATGAGCAGTTCTTC
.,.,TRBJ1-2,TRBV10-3,CAISESGRESGYTF,TGTGCCATCAGTGAGTCGGGCAGGGAATCTGGCTACACCTTC
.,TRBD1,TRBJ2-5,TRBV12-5,CASGPGQGSETQYF,TGTGCTAGTGGTCCCGGACAGGGTTCAGAGACCCAGTACTTC
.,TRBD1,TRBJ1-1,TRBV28,CASRSGTGATEAFF,TGTGCCAGCCGGTCCGGGACAGGGGCCACTGAAGCTTTCTTT
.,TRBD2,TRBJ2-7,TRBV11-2,CASWSGAGEQYF,TGTGCCAGCTGGAGCGGGGCAGGGGAGCAGTACTTC
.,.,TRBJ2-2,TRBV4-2,CASSEEEGYANTGELFF,TGTGCCAGCAGCGAAGAGGAGGGTTACGCGAACACCGGGGAGCTGTTTTTT
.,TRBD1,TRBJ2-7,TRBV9,CASSVGQGNSYEQYF,TGTGCCAGCAGCGTAGGACAGGGAAATTCCTACGAGCAGTACTTC
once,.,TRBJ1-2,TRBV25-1,CASSYSNYGYTF,TGTGCCAGCAGTTACAGCAACTATGGCTACACCTTC
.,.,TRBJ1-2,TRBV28,CASSYSGSGYGYTF,TGTGCCAGCAGCTACAGCGGTTCGGGCTATGGCTACACCTTC
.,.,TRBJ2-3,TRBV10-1,CASSDYGADADTQYF,TGCGCCAGCAGTGATTACGGAGCTGACGCAGATACGCAGTATTTT
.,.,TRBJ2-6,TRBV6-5,CASSYLTSGANVLTF,TGTGCCAGCAGTTACCTGACTTCTGGGGCCAACGTCCTGACTTTC
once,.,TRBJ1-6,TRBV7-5,CVRSLVPGTGTLHF,TGTGTCAGAAGCTTGGTCCCCGGGACAGGGACCCTCCACTTT
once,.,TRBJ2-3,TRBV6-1,CASSEPGHGADTQYF,TGTGCCAGCAGTGAACCCGGACATGGCGCAGATACGCAGTATTTT
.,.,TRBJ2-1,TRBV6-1,CASSEGRGRQFF,TGTGCCAGCAGTGAAGGGCGGGGTAGGCAGTTCTTC
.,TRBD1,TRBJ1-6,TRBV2,CAKKGNRGGQAAKHSPLHF,TGTGCCAAAAAAGGGAACAGGGGAGGACAGGCCGCCAAACATTCACCCCTCCACTTT
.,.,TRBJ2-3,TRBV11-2,CASSPGGSGSQYF,TGTGCCAGCAGCCCGGGTGGTAGCGGTTCGCAGTATTTT
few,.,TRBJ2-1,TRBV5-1,CASSLVGVSYNEQFF,TGCGCCAGCAGCTTGGTTGGAGTATCCTACAATGAGCAGTTCTTC
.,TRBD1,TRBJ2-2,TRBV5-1,CASRDRGPVGELFF,TGCGCCAGCCGGGACAGGGGGCCGGTCGGGGAGCTGTTTTTT
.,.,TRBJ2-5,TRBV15,CATSRALAVQETQYF,TGTGCCACCAGCAGAGCCTTAGCGGTACAAGAGACCCAGTACTTC
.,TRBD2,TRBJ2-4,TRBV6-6,CASSFGGGGNIQYF,TGTGCCAGCAGTTTCGGCGGGGGAGGAAACATTCAGTACTTC
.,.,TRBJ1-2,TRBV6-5,CASSRGDGYTF,TGTGCCAGCAGCCGAGGAGATGGCTACACCTTC
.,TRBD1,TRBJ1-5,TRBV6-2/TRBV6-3,CASSPLLTGVDQPQHF,TGTGCCAGCAGCCCACTCCTGACAGGGGTCGATCAGCCCCAGCATTTT
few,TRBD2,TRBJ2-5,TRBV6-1,CASSEASGILGYQETQYF,TGTGCCAGCAGTGAAGCTAGCGGGATACTCGGGTACCAAGAGACCCAGTACTTC
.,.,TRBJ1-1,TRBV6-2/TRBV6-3,CASSYLRTDMNTEAFF,TGTGCCAGCAGTTACTTACGGACAGATATGAACACTGAAGCTTTCTTT